What follows are 19 T cell receptor beta chains derived from one specimen sequenced in a study of T cells in Graves' hyperthyroidism and ophthalmopathy. Amplified TCR beta CDR3 regions came from RNA transcripts. RT-PCR in the first round (using the HTBI primer set) targeted the TCR CDR3. TCRdb ran MiXCR on the multiplex PCR reads and lists one entry per CDR3 protein. This table has under 800,000 distinct CDR3 sequences, 14% appearing once. Sample: blood. The receptors come from a woman aged 18-35 years with Graves' hyperthyroidism.

The rearrangement joins TRBV25-1 to TRBJ2-2; no clear D gene. The germline gives CDR1 MGHDK, CDR2 SYGVNS. Trimming took off 1 base at V and 1 base at J, with 13 bases between the two ends. The CDR3 loop spans 17 amino acids. CDR3 DNA sequence: TGTGCCAGCAGTGAATGGTTGGGGTCCGAGAACACCGGGGAGCTGTTTTTT. Translated, it gives CASSEWLGSENTGELFF.

In this sample, this clonotype turned up many times. J is TRBJ2-5 and V is TRBV11-2, with 9 bases that match TRBD2. The CDR3 consists of 16 residues. Germline CDR1 SGHAT, CDR2 FQNNGV. The V and J ends lost 5 bases and 5 bases, in that order; junction bases with no gene match: 12. The CDR3 here is CASSHTSGHLGETQYF. Here the CDR3 DNA reads TGTGCCAGCAGCCATACTAGCGGGCACCTGGGGGAGACCCAGTACTTC.

This clonotype has ten or more counts. This chain uses TRBV11-2 with TRBJ1-6; D uncertain. Per germline, CDR1 SGHAT and CDR2 FQNNGV. The length of the CDR3 is 14 residues. V was clipped by 3 bases and J by 10 bases, with 13 bases between them. CDR3 sequence (DNA): TGTGCCAGCAGCTTCATTCCAGGAATGTCACCCCTCCACTTT. It specifies CASSFIPGMSPLHF.

In its sample, this clonotype was seen a few times. The chain has TRBV11-2 and TRBJ2-3; D remains unclear. Germline V CDR1 and CDR2: SGHAT, FQNNGV. This CDR3 region has 12 residues. The V gene lost 5 bases and the J gene lost 2 bases, with 5 bases spanning the gap. CDR3 region: CASSIDTDTQYF. The CDR3 nucleotides read TGTGCCAGCAGCATTGACACAGATACGCAGTATTTT. The entire variable domain, with the rest obtained from reference TRBV11-2 and TRBJ2-3, is as follows: EAGVAQSPRYKIIEKRQSVAFWCNPISGHATLYWYQQILGQGPKLLIQFQNNGVVDDSQLPKDRFSAERLKGVDSTLKIQPAKLEDSAVYLCASSIDTDTQYFGPGTRLTVL.

As for this clonotype: One junction end disagrees with the germline gene, perhaps due to a read error. The chain is built from TRBV6-1 and TRBJ2-5; tentative D call: TRBD1 (5 bases). This CDR3 is 13 amino acids long. Germline-derived CDR1 and CDR2 are MNHNS and SASEGT. The CDR3: CASTPWGSETQYF. The CDR3 region has the DNA TGTGCCAGCACCCCGTGGGGCTCAGAGACCCAATACTTC.

This clonotype was seen at least ten times. The chain carries TRBV20-1 and TRBJ2-1; 11 bases agree with TRBD2. Germline CDR1 is DFQATT and CDR2 is SNEGSKA (reference sequence). This CDR3 is 18 amino acids long. With 2 bases clipped from V and 4 bases from J, the junction kept 13 bases outside the gene matches. This chain's CDR3 is CSARILASGGNIYNEQFF. The CDR3 nucleotides are TGCAGTGCTAGAATTCTAGCTAGCGGGGGGAATATTTACAATGAGCAGTTCTTC.

The chain carries TRBV27 and TRBJ2-5; D unclear. V lost 0 bases, J lost 5 bases, and 16 bases lay in between. Germline CDR1 MNHEY, CDR2 SMNVEV (reference sequence). The CDR3 has 16 amino acids. As DNA, the CDR3 is TGTGCCAGCAGTTTATCAGGGTACCGGCTCGGGGAGACCCAGTACTTC. Residues: CASSLSGYRLGETQYF.

This clonotype was counted a few times. The genes are TRBV5-5 and TRBJ2-5; no reliable D call. The germline V and J ends were trimmed by 2 bases and 2 bases, with 4 bases remaining between them. Germline CDR1 reads SGHKS; CDR2 reads YYEKEE (reference sequence). This CDR3 is built from 12 residues. CDR3 sequence: CASSFEQETQYF. The CDR3 nucleotides are TGTGCCAGCAGCTTTGAACAAGAGACCCAGTACTTC.

The chain is built from TRBV27 and TRBJ2-7, with 9 bases identical to TRBD1. The CDR3 is 15 amino acids. V shed 1 base and J 6 bases; nucleotides not matched to a gene: 7. The germline CDR1 and CDR2 sequences are MNHEY and SMNVEV (reference sequence). In nucleotides, the CDR3 is TGTGCCAGCAGTTTATTGGGGACAGGGTCTGGCGAGCAGTACTTC. It specifies CASSLLGTGSGEQYF.

This clonotype was recorded at least ten times. V is TRBV6-6 and J is TRBJ1-1; D is undetermined. Per germline, CDR1 MNHNY and CDR2 SVGAGI (reference sequence). V was shortened by 0 bases and J by 12 bases, with 17 bases between the two germline ends. The CDR3 contains 14 residues. The CDR3 reads CASSYSVGASQPFF. The CDR3 DNA reads TGTGCCAGCAGTTACTCGGTGGGCGCAAGCCAACCTTTCTTT.

This clonotype appeared a few times. The rearrangement links TRBV27 to TRBJ2-2; perhaps TRBD1 as D (5 bases). The CDR3 sequence is 14 residues long. Trimming left V 4 bases short and J 3 bases short, with 9 bases between. The germline V gene has CDR1 MNHEY and CDR2 SMNVEV (reference sequence). The CDR3 reads CASSWQGDTGELFF. The CDR3 DNA reads TGTGCCAGCAGTTGGCAGGGTGACACCGGGGAGCTGTTTTTT.

This clonotype was recorded many times. This rearrangement joins TRBV7-8 to TRBJ2-1; 8 bases match TRBD2. The CDR3 contains 17 residues. V was pared by 1 base and J by 4 bases, with 9 bases of the junction left unmatched. Germline V gene data show CDR1 as SGHVS and CDR2 as FQNEAQ. CDR3 nucleotides: TGTGCCAGCAGCTTAGGGTTGGAGCGGGAGATATACAATGAGCAGTTCTTC. Its translation: CASSLGLEREIYNEQFF.

V is TRBV10-3 and J is TRBJ2-1, with TRBD2 identical over 10 bases. This CDR3 contains 14 residues. Trimming cost V 4 bases and J 7 bases; bases outside gene matches: 4. From germline, CDR1 is ENHRY and CDR2 SYGVKD. CDR3 bases: TGTGCCATCAGTGCAGCTAGCGGGAGAAATGAGCAGTTCTTC. Its protein is CAISAASGRNEQFF.

The chain is built from TRBV6-1 and TRBJ1-4, with TRBD1 matching over 10 bases. V shed 5 bases and J 7 bases; nucleotides not matched to a gene: 7. CDR3 size: 15 residues. Germline V gene data show CDR1 as MNHNS and CDR2 as SASEGT. CDR3 in amino acids: CASSPLTGGGEKLFF. The CDR3 region has the DNA TGTGCCAGCAGTCCTCTGACAGGGGGCGGTGAAAAACTGTTTTTT.

The rearrangement links TRBV20-1 to TRBJ2-7, with 7 bases aligning to TRBD2. The CDR3 covers 13 residues. From germline, CDR1 is DFQATT and CDR2 SNEGSKA (reference sequence). V gave up 5 bases and J gave up 7 bases; unmatched junction bases: 11. CDR3 sequence: CSAGRGRGGEQYF. The CDR3 DNA reads TGCAGTGCTGGTCGGGGGAGGGGAGGTGAGCAGTACTTC.

This clonotype occurred many times. The chain uses TRBV30 and TRBJ2-5; 8 bases align to TRBD2. Germline V lookup: CDR1 GTSNPN, CDR2 SVGIG (reference sequence). Trimming cost V 4 bases and J 5 bases; bases outside gene matches: 9. CDR3 size: 14 residues. Here the CDR3 DNA reads TGTGCCTGGACACAGCGGGAGACCAGGGAGACCCAGTACTTC. As protein: CAWTQRETRETQYF.

This clonotype has ten or more counts. This chain uses TRBV5-5 with TRBJ2-5, with 10 bases aligning to TRBD2. Looked up from germline, CDR1 is SGHKS and CDR2 is YYEKEE (reference sequence). The J segment lost 2 bases and the V segment lost 1 base, leaving 5 bases of the junction unmatched. This CDR3 spans 16 amino acids. DNA for the CDR3: TGTGCCAGCAGCTTGCCACTAGCGGGACCACAAGAGACCCAGTACTTC. This codes for CASSLPLAGPQETQYF.

This chain uses TRBV4-3 with TRBJ2-1; TRBD2 matches at 10 bases. Trimming removed 0 bases from V and 7 bases from J; junction bases left unmatched: 12. This CDR3 is built from 18 residues. CDR1 LGHNA and CDR2 YSLEER come from the germline V gene. The CDR3 loop reads CASSQEGPAAGGVNEQFF. Written as DNA, the CDR3 is TGCGCCAGCAGCCAAGAGGGTCCGGCAGCGGGAGGGGTTAATGAGCAGTTCTTC.

At least ten counts were recorded for this clonotype. The chain links TRBV7-2 to TRBJ2-3; TRBD1 matches 7 bases. Losses at the gene ends were 6 bases for V and 2 bases for J; bases not matched to a gene: 8. Germline V gene data show CDR1 as SGHTA and CDR2 as FQGNSA. This CDR3 has 15 residues. The CDR3 DNA follows: TGTGCCAGCAGTGGACAGGCGATAGCCACAGATACGCAGTATTTT. Residues: CASSGQAIATDTQYF.